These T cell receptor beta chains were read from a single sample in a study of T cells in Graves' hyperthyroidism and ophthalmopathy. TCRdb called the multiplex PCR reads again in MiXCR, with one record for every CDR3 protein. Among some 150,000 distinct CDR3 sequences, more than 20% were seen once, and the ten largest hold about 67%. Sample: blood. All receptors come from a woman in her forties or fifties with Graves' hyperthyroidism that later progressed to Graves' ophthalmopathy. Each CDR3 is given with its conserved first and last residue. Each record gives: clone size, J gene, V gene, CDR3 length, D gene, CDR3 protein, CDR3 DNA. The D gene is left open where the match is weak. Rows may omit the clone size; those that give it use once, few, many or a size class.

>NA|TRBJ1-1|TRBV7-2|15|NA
CASSPQVALGTEAFF
TGTGCCAGCAGTCCTCAGGTGGCTTTGGGTACTGAAGCTTTCTTT
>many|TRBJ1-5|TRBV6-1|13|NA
CATQLGGGQPQHF
TGTGCCACCCAGTTGGGGGGCGGTCAGCCCCAGCATTTT
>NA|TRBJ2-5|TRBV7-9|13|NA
CASSPVRVASQYF
TGTGCCAGCAGCCCCGTCAGAGTCGCGTCCCAGTACTTC
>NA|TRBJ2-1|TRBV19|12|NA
CASSIIAAEQFF
TGTGCCAGTAGTATCATAGCTGCTGAGCAGTTCTTC
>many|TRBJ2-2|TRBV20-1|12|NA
CSARRNTGELFF
TGCAGTGCTAGAAGGAACACCGGGGAGCTGTTTTTT
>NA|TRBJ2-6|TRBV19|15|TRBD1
CASSIGQGGANVLTF
TGTGCCAGTAGTATTGGACAGGGTGGGGCCAACGTCCTGACTTTC
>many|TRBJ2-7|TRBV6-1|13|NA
CASTRQLYYEQYF
TGTGCCAGCACTCGACAGTTATACTACGAGCAGTACTTC
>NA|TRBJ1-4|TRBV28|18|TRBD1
CASSLLTARQGAYEKLFF
TGTGCCAGCAGTTTACTGACAGCACGACAGGGGGCTTATGAAAAACTGTTTTTT
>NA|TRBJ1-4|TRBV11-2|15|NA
CASSLVSQGNEKLFF
TGTGCCAGCAGCTTAGTTAGCCAGGGAAATGAAAAACTGTTTTTT
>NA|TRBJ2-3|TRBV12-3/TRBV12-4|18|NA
CASSSLAGANPLTDTQYF
TGTGCCAGCAGCTCCCTTGCGGGGGCGAACCCTCTCACAGATACGCAGTATTTT
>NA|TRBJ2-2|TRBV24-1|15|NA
CATSEQGRPSGELFF
TGTGCCACCAGCGAACAGGGCCGTCCATCCGGGGAGCTGTTTTTT
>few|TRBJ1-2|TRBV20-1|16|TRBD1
CSARDFKGQGASGYTF
TGCAGTGCTAGAGATTTTAAGGGACAGGGGGCCTCTGGCTACACCTTC
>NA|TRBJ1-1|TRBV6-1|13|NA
CASSGHMNTEAFF
TGTGCCAGCAGTGGACATATGAACACTGAAGCTTTCTTT
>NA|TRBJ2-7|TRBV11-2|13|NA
CASSLSRDYEQYF
TGTGCCAGCAGCTTATCCAGAGACTACGAGCAGTACTTC
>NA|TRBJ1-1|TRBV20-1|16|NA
CSARDLPGRMNTEAFF
TGCAGTGCTAGAGATCTGCCGGGGAGGATGAACACTGAAGCTTTCTTT
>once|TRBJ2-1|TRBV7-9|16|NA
CASSLALARGMDEQFF
TGTGCCAGCAGCTTGGCCCTGGCACGGGGGATGGATGAGCAGTTCTTC
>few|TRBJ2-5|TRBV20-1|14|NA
CSAPSLIGGETQYF
TGCAGTGCTCCCAGCCTAATAGGGGGGGAGACCCAGTACTTC
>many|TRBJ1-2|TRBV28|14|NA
CASSSLRGDSGYTF
TGTGCCAGCAGTTCATTGAGGGGAGATAGCGGCTACACCTTC
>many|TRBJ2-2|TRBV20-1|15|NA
CSAAQGVANTGELFF
TGCAGTGCAGCCCAAGGGGTCGCGAACACCGGGGAGCTGTTTTTT
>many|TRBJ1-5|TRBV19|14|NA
CASSGQNSNQPQHF
TGTGCCAGTAGCGGACAAAATAGCAATCAGCCCCAGCATTTT
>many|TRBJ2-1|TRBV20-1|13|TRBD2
CSARLGLVNEQFF
TGCAGTGCTAGATTGGGACTAGTTAATGAGCAGTTCTTC
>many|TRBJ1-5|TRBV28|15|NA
CASSFNQVSNQPQHF
TGTGCCAGCAGTTTTAACCAGGTTAGCAATCAGCCCCAGCATTTT